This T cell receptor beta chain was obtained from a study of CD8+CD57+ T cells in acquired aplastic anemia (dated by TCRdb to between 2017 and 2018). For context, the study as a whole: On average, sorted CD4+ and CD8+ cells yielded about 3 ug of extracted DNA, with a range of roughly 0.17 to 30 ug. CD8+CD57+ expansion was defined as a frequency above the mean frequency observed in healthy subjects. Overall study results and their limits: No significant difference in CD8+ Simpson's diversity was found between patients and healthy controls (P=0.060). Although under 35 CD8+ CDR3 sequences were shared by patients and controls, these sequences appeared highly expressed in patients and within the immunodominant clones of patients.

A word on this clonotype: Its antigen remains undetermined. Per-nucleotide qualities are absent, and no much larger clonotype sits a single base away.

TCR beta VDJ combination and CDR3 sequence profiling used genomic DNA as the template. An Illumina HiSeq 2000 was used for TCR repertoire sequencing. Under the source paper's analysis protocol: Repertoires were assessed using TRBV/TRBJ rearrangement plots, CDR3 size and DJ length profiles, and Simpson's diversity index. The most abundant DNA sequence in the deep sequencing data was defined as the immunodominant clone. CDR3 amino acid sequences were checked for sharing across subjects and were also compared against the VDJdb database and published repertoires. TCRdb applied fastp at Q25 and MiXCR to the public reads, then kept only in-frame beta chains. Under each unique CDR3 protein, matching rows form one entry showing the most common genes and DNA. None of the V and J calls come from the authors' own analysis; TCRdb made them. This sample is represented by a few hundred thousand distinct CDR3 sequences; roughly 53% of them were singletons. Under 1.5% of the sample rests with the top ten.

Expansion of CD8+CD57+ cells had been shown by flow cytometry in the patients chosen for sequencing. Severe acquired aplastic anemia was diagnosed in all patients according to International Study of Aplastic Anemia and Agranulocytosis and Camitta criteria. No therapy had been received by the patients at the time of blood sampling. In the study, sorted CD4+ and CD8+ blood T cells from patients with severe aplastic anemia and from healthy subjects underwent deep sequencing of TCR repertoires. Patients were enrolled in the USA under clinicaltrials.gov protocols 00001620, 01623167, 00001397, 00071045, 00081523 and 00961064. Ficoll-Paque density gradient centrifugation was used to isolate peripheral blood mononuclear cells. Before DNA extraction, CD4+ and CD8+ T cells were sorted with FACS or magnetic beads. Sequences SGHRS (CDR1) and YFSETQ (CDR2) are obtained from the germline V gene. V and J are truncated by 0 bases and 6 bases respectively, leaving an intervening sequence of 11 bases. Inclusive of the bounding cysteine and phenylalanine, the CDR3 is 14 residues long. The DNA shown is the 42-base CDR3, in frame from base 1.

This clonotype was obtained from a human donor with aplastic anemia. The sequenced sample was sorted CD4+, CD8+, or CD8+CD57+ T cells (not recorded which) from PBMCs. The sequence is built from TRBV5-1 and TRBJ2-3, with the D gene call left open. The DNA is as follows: TGCGCCAGCAGCTTGGCCCGAGAAGGCGATACGCAGTATTTT. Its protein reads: CASSLAREGDTQYF.